This entry lists 9 T cell receptor beta chains sequenced from one sample in a study of blood T cell repertoires in COVID-19. Data came from immunoSEQ multiplex PCR; TCRdb stores just in-frame clones and leaves some out. The profile shows around 70,000 clones, roughly nine tenths of them singletons. Sequenced sample: peripheral blood. These receptors all come from a man aged 50-59 years with acute or convalescent COVID-19.

The chain couples TRBV6-2 or TRBV6-3 to TRBJ2-1; TRBD2 matches at 13 bases. CDR1 is MNHEY and CDR2 is SVGEGT in the germline V gene. The CDR3 sequence is 15 residues long. J gave up 4 bases and V 6 bases, and 3 bases lay outside the gene matches. CDR3 in DNA: TGTGCCAGCAGCCAACTAGCGGGGGGGTACAATGAGCAGTTCTTC. Translating it yields CASSQLAGGYNEQFF.

J is TRBJ2-7 and V is TRBV27; 7 bases are a match to TRBD1. This CDR3 is built from 16 residues. Germline V gives CDR1 MNHEY, CDR2 SMNVEV (reference sequence). The V and J ends lost 3 bases and 1 base, in that order; junction bases with no gene match: 9. CDR3 nucleotides: TGTGCCAGCAGTTTGACGTCCGGGACAGTGTCCTACGAGCAGTACTTC. Protein: CASSLTSGTVSYEQYF.

The chain has TRBV11-1 and TRBJ2-7; TRBD1 agrees at 8 bases. CDR1 and CDR2 (germline): SGHAT, FQDESV (reference sequence). This CDR3 is built from 15 residues. V dropped 3 bases and J dropped 3; count of bases not matched to a gene: 7. The CDR3 protein is CASSFSLGTGYEQYV. The DNA for the CDR3 is TGTGCCAGCAGCTTTTCTCTCGGGACAGGCTACGAGCAGTACGTC.

Regarding this clone: One end of the junction fails to match germline, which may point to a read error. As DNA, the CDR3 is TGTGCCAGCAGTAATCCGGGACAGGGGCGACGACTTTTT. Its protein is CASSNPGQGRRLF. The chain joins TRBV27 to TRBJ1-1; 10 nucleotides align to TRBD1. The CDR3 length is 13 residues. In germline, CDR1 is MNHEY, CDR2 SMNVEV (reference sequence).

The gene calls are TRBV29-1 and TRBJ1-2; 7 bases line up with TRBD1. The CDR3 runs 13 residues. Germline V gives CDR1 SQVTM, CDR2 ANQGSEA. The V segment lost 5 bases and the J segment 2 bases; nucleotides outside the gene matches: 5. The CDR3 nucleotides are TGCAGCGTTTCGACAGGGTTAAACTATGGCTACACCTTC. Protein: CSVSTGLNYGYTF.

The chain has TRBV19 and TRBJ2-2, with 8 bases identical to TRBD2. Per the germline V gene, CDR1 is LNHDA and CDR2 is SQIVND (reference sequence). The CDR3 extends over 15 amino acids. V was pared by 4 bases and J by 4 bases, with 5 bases of the junction left unmatched. CDR3 DNA sequence: TGTGCCAGTAGTAGGAGCGGGAGCGGCACCGGGGAGCTGTTTTTT. Its translation: CASSRSGSGTGELFF.

The chain uses TRBV7-9 and TRBJ2-1; 10 bases map to TRBD1. CDR3 length: 16 residues. CDR1 and CDR2 from the germline V gene are SEHNR and FQNEAQ (reference sequence). V shed 5 bases and J 2 bases; nucleotides not matched to a gene: 6. CDR3 in DNA: TGTGCCAGCAGCGGCCAGGACAGGGGGGCCTACAATGAGCAGTTCTTC. Translated, it gives CASSGQDRGAYNEQFF.

V gene TRBV14 combines with J gene TRBJ1-4, with D hard to call. This CDR3 comprises 16 residues. CDR1 is SGHDN, CDR2 FVKESK, per germline. V was trimmed by 4 bases and J by 4 bases, leaving 16 bases between them. CDR3: CASSPTGITYNEKLFF. Here the CDR3 DNA reads TGTGCCAGCAGCCCGACCGGGATAACATATAATGAAAAACTGTTTTTT.

The rearrangement uses TRBV5-6 and TRBJ2-5; D might be TRBD1 (6 bases). Germline loops: CDR1 SGHDT, CDR2 YYEEEE. V was shortened by 1 base and J by 5 bases, with 9 bases between the two germline ends. The CDR3 extends over 13 amino acids. The CDR3 sequence: CASSLNRVETQYF. The CDR3 DNA is TGTGCCAGCAGCTTGAACAGGGTGGAGACCCAGTACTTC.